The 9 T cell receptor beta chains below all came from one sample that was sequenced in a study of T cell clones after liver transplantation. TCRdb keeps only in-frame clones here, not all; method: immunoSEQ multiplex PCR. The data show roughly 57,000 clones, 65% to 75% seen once. The input for sequencing was CD4+ T cells from blood, taken before liver transplant. The receptors derive from a human donor who received a liver transplant.

This clone has at least ten counts. This sequence joins TRBV5-5 and TRBJ1-5; D is uncertain. Trimming stripped 4 bases from V and 7 bases from J, with 12 bases between. This CDR3 spans 13 amino acids. CDR1 and CDR2 from the germline V gene are SGHKS and YYEKEE (reference sequence). CDR3 nucleotides: TGTGCCAGCAGCGGTGACATCCGCCAGCCCCAGCATTTT. This translates into CASSGDIRQPQHF.

The V call is TRBV30, the J call TRBJ1-4; D is perhaps TRBD1 (5 bases). The V end was cut by 5 bases, the J end by 8 bases, with 18 bases between. Per the germline V gene, CDR1 is GTSNPN and CDR2 is SVGIG (reference sequence). This CDR3 has 14 amino acids. This CDR3 reads CAWGGVPRGEKLFF. CDR3 DNA sequence: TGTGCCTGGGGGGGGGTTCCGCGCGGAGAAAAACTGTTTTTT.

This chain links TRBV28 with TRBJ1-5; D unclear. Per germline, CDR1 MDHEN and CDR2 SYDVKM. Trimming cost V 5 bases and J 2 bases, with 19 bases left between them. The CDR3 contains 17 residues. CDR3 coding DNA: TGTGCCAGCAGTCAAATGGAGGATCTAAGTGGCAATCAGCCCCAGCATTTT. Its protein product is CASSQMEDLSGNQPQHF. The variable domain in full, completed from reference TRBV28 and TRBJ1-5, reads DVKVTQSSRYLVKRTGEKVFLECVQDMDHENMFWYRQDPGLGLRLIYFSYDVKMKEKGDIPEGYSVSREKKERFSLILESASTNQTSMYLCASSQMEDLSGNQPQHFGDGTRLSIL.

This clone has only one observation. The chain recombines TRBV6-1 with TRBJ1-5; no clear D gene. CDR1 MNHNS and CDR2 SASEGT come from the germline V gene. The CDR3 runs 14 residues. V was cut by 4 bases and J by 4 bases, with 11 bases left in between. In DNA, the CDR3 is TGTGCCAGCAGTGCAGAAGAGGGTAATCAGCCCCAGCATTTT. Translating it yields CASSAEEGNQPQHF.

V gene TRBV5-6 combines with J gene TRBJ1-5; TRBD1 matches 11 bases. Germline-derived CDR1 and CDR2 are SGHDT and YYEEEE. With V trimmed by 4 bases and J by 6 bases, 9 bases remained unmatched. The CDR3 is made up of 16 amino acids. Here the CDR3 reads CASSIGTGGRGQPQHF. The CDR3 DNA reads TGTGCCAGCAGCATAGGGACAGGGGGTCGCGGTCAGCCCCAGCATTTT.

There are a few counts of this clone. V usage is TRBV5-1 and J usage is TRBJ2-7; TRBD1 aligns across 10 bases. This CDR3 has 15 residues. The germline V gene has CDR1 SGHRS and CDR2 YFSETQ. The ends lost 4 bases at V and 3 bases at J; junction bases unmatched: 7. CDR3 in amino acids: CASSARDRGVYEQYF. CDR3 nucleotides: TGCGCCAGCAGCGCCCGGGACAGGGGAGTCTACGAGCAGTACTTC.

This rearrangement joins TRBV28 to TRBJ1-1; 10 nucleotides line up with TRBD1. CDR3 length: 16 residues. In germline, CDR1 is MDHEN, CDR2 SYDVKM. V shed 2 bases and J 0 bases; nucleotides not matched to a gene: 3. CDR3 loop: CASSLDRGRLNTEAFF. CDR3 DNA: TGTGCCAGCAGTTTAGACAGGGGGCGCCTGAACACTGAAGCTTTCTTT.

This chain uses TRBV6-6 with TRBJ2-3, with D hard to call. Trimming stripped 10 bases from V and 5 bases from J, with 13 bases between. Germline assignment: CDR1 MNHNY and CDR2 SVGAGI (reference sequence). This CDR3 region has 12 residues. The CDR3 DNA is TGTGCCACAGGATTGGTCGTAGATACGCAGTATTTT. Its translation: CATGLVVDTQYF.

The genes are TRBV6-1 and TRBJ1-2; TRBD1 matches at 9 bases. Germline lookup yields CDR1 MNHNS and CDR2 SASEGT. The CDR3 is 15 residues long. With 6 bases clipped from V and 6 bases from J, the junction kept 11 bases outside the gene matches. The CDR3 nucleotides read TGTGCCAGCAGACAGGGGGCAGGGATCCCACATGGCTACACCTTC. It is translated as CASRQGAGIPHGYTF.